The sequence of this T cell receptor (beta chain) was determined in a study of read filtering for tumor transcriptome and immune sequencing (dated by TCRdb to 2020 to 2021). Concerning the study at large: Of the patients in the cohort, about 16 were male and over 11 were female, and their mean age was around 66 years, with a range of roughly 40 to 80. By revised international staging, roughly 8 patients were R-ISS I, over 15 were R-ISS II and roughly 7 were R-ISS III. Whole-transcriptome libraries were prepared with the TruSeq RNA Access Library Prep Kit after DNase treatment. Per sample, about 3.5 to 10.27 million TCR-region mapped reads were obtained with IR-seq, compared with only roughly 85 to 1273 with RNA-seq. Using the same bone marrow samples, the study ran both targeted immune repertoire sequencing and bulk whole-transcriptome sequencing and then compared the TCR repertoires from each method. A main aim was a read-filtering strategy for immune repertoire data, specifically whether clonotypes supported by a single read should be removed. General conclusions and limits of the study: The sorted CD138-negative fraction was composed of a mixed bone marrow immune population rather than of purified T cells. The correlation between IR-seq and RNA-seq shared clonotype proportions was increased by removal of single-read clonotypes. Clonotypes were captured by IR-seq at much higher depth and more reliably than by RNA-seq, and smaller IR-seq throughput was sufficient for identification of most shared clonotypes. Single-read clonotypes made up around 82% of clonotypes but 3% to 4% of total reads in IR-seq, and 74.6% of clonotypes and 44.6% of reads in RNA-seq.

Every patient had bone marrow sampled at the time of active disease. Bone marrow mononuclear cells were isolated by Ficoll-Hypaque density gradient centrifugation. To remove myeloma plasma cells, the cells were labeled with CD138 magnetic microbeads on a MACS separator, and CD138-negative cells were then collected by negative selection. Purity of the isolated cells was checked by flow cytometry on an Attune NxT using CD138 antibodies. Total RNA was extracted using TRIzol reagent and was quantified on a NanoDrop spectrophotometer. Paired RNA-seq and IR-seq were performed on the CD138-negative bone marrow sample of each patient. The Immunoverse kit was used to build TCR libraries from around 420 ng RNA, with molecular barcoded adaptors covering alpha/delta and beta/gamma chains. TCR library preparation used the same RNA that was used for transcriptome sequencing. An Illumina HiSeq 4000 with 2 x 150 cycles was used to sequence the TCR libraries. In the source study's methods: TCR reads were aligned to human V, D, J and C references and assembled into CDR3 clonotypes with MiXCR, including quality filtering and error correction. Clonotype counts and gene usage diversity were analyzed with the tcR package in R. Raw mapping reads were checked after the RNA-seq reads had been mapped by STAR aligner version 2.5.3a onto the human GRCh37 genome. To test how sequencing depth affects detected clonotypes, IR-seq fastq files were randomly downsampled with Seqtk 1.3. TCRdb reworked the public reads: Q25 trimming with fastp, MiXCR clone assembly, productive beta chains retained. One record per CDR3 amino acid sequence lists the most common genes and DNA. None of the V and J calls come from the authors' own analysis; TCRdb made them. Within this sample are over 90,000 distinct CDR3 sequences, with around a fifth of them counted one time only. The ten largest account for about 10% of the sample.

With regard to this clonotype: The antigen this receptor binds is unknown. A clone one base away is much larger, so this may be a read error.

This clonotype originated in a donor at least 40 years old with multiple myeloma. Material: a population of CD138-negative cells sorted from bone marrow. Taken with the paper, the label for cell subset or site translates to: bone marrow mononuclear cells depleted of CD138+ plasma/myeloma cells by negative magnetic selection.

The DNA reads TGTGCCAGCAGCTTAAACCGGGGGGCGCGAGGGAAGCTGTTTTTT. Its translation reads: CASSLNRGARGKLFF. The chain is encoded by TRBV7-9 joined to TRBJ2-2; the D segment could be TRBD2, given 7 matching bases. The trim is 2 bases for V and 12 bases for J, with a gap of 19 bases between the germline ends. From the cysteine up to the phenylalanine, the CDR3 has a length of 15 residues. Only the CDR3 DNA stays, 45 bases, in frame from base 1. CDR1 and CDR2 are read off the germline V gene (reference sequence) as SEHNR and FQNEAQ.